The present T cell receptor (beta chain) was sequenced within a study of cytomegalovirus exposure and HLA in healthy donors. General study points: A few of the chains that were CMV-associated were confirmed in vitro to be specific for CMV antigens. It was only CMV serostatus that was available as immune exposure information.

Concerning this clone itself: Its target is unknown.

This PCR relied on a set of 60 Vbeta primers and 13 Jbeta primers. Produced via immunoSEQ multiplex PCR; TCRdb's table is partial and in-frame only. The repertoire holds some 220,000 clones, about 89% seen once, with less than 1.2% in the top ten. CDR1 SGHTA and CDR2 FQGNSA come from the germline V gene. The CDR3 sequence is 16 residues long. V lost 5 bases and J 0 bases, leaving 16 bases between the germline ends. This chain links TRBV7-2 with TRBJ1-1; perhaps TRBD1 as D (6 bases). The material sequenced was PBMCs. This sequence originates from a woman aged 18 to 35 in good health and CMV-seronegative. The CDR3 protein is CASSLWTEQMNTEAFF. The DNA of the CDR3 is TGTGCCAGCAGCCTATGGACAGAGCAAATGAACACTGAAGCTTTCTTT.